This T cell receptor beta chain appears in the sequencing data of a study of cytomegalovirus exposure and HLA in healthy donors. Points on this clone: What it binds is not known. One end of the junction fails to match germline, which may point to a read error.

CDR3 size: 16 residues. CDR1 and CDR2 from the germline V gene are SSHAT and FNYEAQ (reference sequence). The study, taken as a whole, reports: In a later analysis, a missense DCLRE1C variant was linked to TCR beta V- and J-gene trimming. 87-base-pair reads could not separate some V segments, including TRBV6-2 and TRBV6-3. Analyzed later, association rates of TCRs varied across HLA loci, with DRB1 most and HLA-C fewest. Roughly uniform depth of sequencing across donors was assumed in presence/absence analyses.

In the PCR, 60 Vbeta and 13 Jbeta primers were used. The method was immunoSEQ multiplex PCR; TCRdb's version includes in-frame clones alone and lacks a portion of them. The table lists approximately 170,000 clones, approximately 80% of them singletons. This receptor was identified in a male donor in good health and CMV-seronegative. Sequenced sample: PBMCs. V and J are TRBV7-7 and TRBJ1-2, with 8 bases lining up with TRBD1. CDR3 in amino acids: CASSLARPGGFYGYTF. The CDR3 coding sequence is TGTGCTAGCAGCTTAGCGCGGCCAGGGGGCTTCTATGGCTACACCTTC.